Each of the 29 T cell receptor beta chains below was sequenced from the same sample in a study of blood T cell repertoires in COVID-19. TCRdb keeps only in-frame clones here, not all; method: immunoSEQ multiplex PCR. The table has fewer than 200,000 clones, 65% to 85% seen once. The sample was PBMCs or T cells enriched from blood (not recorded which). The receptors come from a woman aged 45-59 years in a cohort exposed to, infected with or recovered from COVID-19 (not recorded which).

The V call is TRBV12-3 or TRBV12-4, the J call TRBJ2-1; no definite D call. With 3 bases removed from V and 9 bases from J, the gap between germline ends came to 6 bases. The CDR3 contains 11 residues. The CDR3 sequence is CASSFGGEQFF. CDR3 in DNA: TGTGCCAGCAGTTTTGGCGGTGAGCAGTTCTTC.

The chain recombines TRBV27 with TRBJ2-3, with D tentatively TRBD2 (6 bases). In germline, CDR1 is MNHEY, CDR2 SMNVEV (reference sequence). Trimming cost V 10 bases and J 3 bases, with 17 bases left between them. This CDR3 comprises 14 residues. Here the CDR3 DNA reads TGTGCCATCAAAAGCGGGTACGGTACAGATACGCAGTATTTT. This translates into CAIKSGYGTDTQYF.

This chain connects TRBV18 to TRBJ1-1; the D gene is possibly TRBD1 (6 bases). Germline CDR1 KGHSH, CDR2 LQKENI. The CDR3 runs to 14 residues. V was clipped by 3 bases and J by 4 bases, with 12 bases between them. CDR3 sequence: CASSPAGGSTEAFF. CDR3 DNA sequence: TGTGCCAGCTCACCTGCGGGGGGCAGCACTGAAGCTTTCTTT.

This sequence joins TRBV6-2 or TRBV6-3 and TRBJ1-5, with D possibly matching TRBD1 (5 bases). The V gene's germline CDR1 is MNHEY and CDR2 SVGEGT. V was clipped by 2 bases and J by 4 bases, with 9 bases between them. The CDR3 sequence is 14 residues long. The DNA for the CDR3 is TGTGCCAGCAGTTACGGGTCAGGGAATCAGCCCCAGCATTTT. It is translated as CASSYGSGNQPQHF.

The chain carries TRBV28 and TRBJ2-5; 8 positions match TRBD2. V dropped 4 bases and J dropped 3; count of bases not matched to a gene: 7. CDR1 and CDR2 (germline): MDHEN, SYDVKM. The CDR3 runs 15 residues. The CDR3 DNA sequence: TGTGCCAGCAGTTCCCCCGGAGCGGGAGAAGAGACCCAGTACTTC. It encodes CASSSPGAGEETQYF.

This sequence joins TRBV7-3 and TRBJ2-1; 8 bases match TRBD2. The junction had 7 bases not matched to a gene; V was cut back by 5 bases and J by 4 bases. Germline V gives CDR1 SGHTA, CDR2 FQGTGA. This CDR3 comprises 15 residues. DNA for the CDR3: TGTGCCAGCAGCCCCCGAACTAGCGGTTACAATGAGCAGTTCTTC. Protein product: CASSPRTSGYNEQFF.

V is TRBV7-2 and J is TRBJ2-3, with D uncertain. Germline V gene sequence: CDR1 SGHTA, CDR2 FQGNSA. The V and J ends lost 5 bases and 6 bases respectively, with 9 bases between them. CDR3 length equals 12 residues. The CDR3 reads CASSILGDTQYF. CDR3 nucleotides: TGTGCCAGCAGCATACTCGGGGATACGCAGTATTTT.

This chain links TRBV12-2 with TRBJ2-4; the table's D call TRBD1 went unverified against the DNA. TRBV12-2 is designated a pseudogene. The CDR3 is 16 residues long. Written as DNA, the CDR3 is TGTGCAAGTCGCTTTAGGACAGCCCTAGCCAAAAACATTCAGTACTTC. Amino acids: CASRFRTALAKNIQYF.

V usage is TRBV18 and J usage is TRBJ1-1; D is possibly TRBD1 (5 bases). The CDR3 is made up of 19 amino acids. Per germline, CDR1 KGHSH and CDR2 LQKENI. The V gene lost 3 bases and the J gene lost 0 bases, with 23 bases spanning the gap. The CDR3 reads CASSPDPREIEVMNTEAFF. The DNA of the CDR3 is TGTGCCAGCTCACCTGACCCCAGGGAAATCGAGGTCATGAACACTGAAGCTTTCTTT. Full variable domain (remainder filled in from reference TRBV18 and TRBJ1-1): NAGVMQNPRHLVRRRGQEARLRCSPMKGHSHVYWYRQLPEEGLKFMVYLQKENIIDESGMPKERFSAEFPKEGPSILRIQQVVRGDSAAYFCASSPDPREIEVMNTEAFFGQGTRLTVV.

The genes are TRBV4-2 and TRBJ2-3; D is possibly TRBD1 (6 bases). Trimming stripped 1 base from V and 2 bases from J, with 7 bases between. CDR1 is LGHNA and CDR2 is YNFKEQ in the germline V gene. This CDR3 spans 14 amino acids. CDR3 bases: TGTGCCAGCAGCCAAGGGGACAACACAGATACGCAGTATTTT. Protein: CASSQGDNTDTQYF.

This clone was found a few times. V gene TRBV7-8 combines with J gene TRBJ1-3, with 8 bases matching TRBD1. Germline V gives CDR1 SGHVS, CDR2 FQNEAQ. This CDR3 is built from 13 residues. J gave up 7 bases and V 1 base, and 0 bases lay outside the gene matches. For the CDR3, the DNA is TGTGCCAGCAGCTTAGACAGGGGGAACACCATATATTTT. Encoded protein: CASSLDRGNTIYF. The variable domain in full, completed from reference TRBV7-8 and TRBJ1-3, reads GAGVSQSPRYKVAKRGQDVALRCDPISGHVSLFWYQQALGQGPEFLTYFQNEAQLDKSGLPSDRFFAERPEGSVSTLKIQRTQQEDSAVYLCASSLDRGNTIYFGEGSWLTVV.

The chain links TRBV19 to TRBJ2-1; 9 bases are shared with TRBD2. In germline, CDR1 is LNHDA, CDR2 SQIVND (reference sequence). This CDR3 has 15 amino acids. V trimming: 7 bases; J trimming: 5 bases; junction bases outside the gene matches: 9. In DNA, the CDR3 is TGTGCCAGTACCATGGGGCTAGCGGGACACAATGAGCAGTTCTTC. Its protein product is CASTMGLAGHNEQFF.

The chain recombines TRBV7-2 with TRBJ1-1, with 8 bases identical to TRBD1. The CDR3 totals 14 residues. In germline, CDR1 is SGHTA, CDR2 FQGNSA. Germline trimming cut 3 bases from V and 4 bases from J; bases unmatched to any gene: 4. The CDR3 region has the DNA TGTGCCAGCAGCTTGCAGGGGGCCCTCACTGAAGCTTTCTTT. Amino acids: CASSLQGALTEAFF.

This chain links TRBV19 with TRBJ1-1, with D perhaps TRBD1 (5 bases). This CDR3 spans 16 amino acids. The V and J ends lost 7 bases and 3 bases respectively, with 21 bases between them. CDR1 LNHDA and CDR2 SQIVND come from the germline V gene (reference sequence). This CDR3 reads CASNPWSGKGDTEAFF. The DNA for the CDR3 is TGTGCCAGTAACCCCTGGTCAGGGAAAGGGGACACTGAAGCTTTCTTT.

This rearrangement joins TRBV5-1 to TRBJ2-7, with D possibly TRBD2 on 7 matching bases. The CDR3 length is 18 residues. Deletions cut 0 bases from V and 6 bases from J, with 25 bases between. Germline V gene sequence: CDR1 SGHRS, CDR2 YFSETQ. CDR3 in amino acids: CASSLAADSRAGASEQYF. The CDR3 DNA follows: TGCGCCAGCAGCTTGGCCGCGGACTCGCGGGCGGGGGCCTCCGAGCAGTACTTC.

The chain carries TRBV19 and TRBJ2-3; D is unclear. In germline, CDR1 is LNHDA, CDR2 SQIVND (reference sequence). V gave up 4 bases and J gave up 4 bases, with 9 bases separating them. The CDR3 extends over 13 amino acids. The CDR3 region has the DNA TGTGCCAGTAGTACTGTGACTGCAGATACGCAGTATTTT. Its protein product is CASSTVTADTQYF.

The chain employs TRBV5-1 and TRBJ1-2; perhaps TRBD1 as D (5 bases). The germline V gene has CDR1 SGHRS and CDR2 YFSETQ. The CDR3 is 14 amino acids. V was shortened by 2 bases and J by 5 bases, with 13 bases between the two germline ends. The CDR3 region is CASSFSDNDYGYTF. CDR3 in DNA: TGCGCCAGCAGCTTTTCGGACAACGATTATGGCTACACCTTC.

The chain has TRBV7-2 and TRBJ2-2; TRBD1 might be the D (5 bases). Germline V gene data show CDR1 as SGHTA and CDR2 as FQGNSA. The CDR3 loop spans 13 amino acids. The V and J ends lost 6 bases and 7 bases respectively, with 12 bases between them. CDR3: CASSYAGIGELFF. CDR3 DNA: TGTGCCAGCAGTTACGCAGGGATCGGGGAGCTGTTTTTT.

This sequence joins TRBV9 and TRBJ2-2; 8 bases line up with TRBD2. The CDR3 runs to 15 residues. V gave up 0 bases and J gave up 6 bases; unmatched junction bases: 4. The germline CDR1 and CDR2 sequences are SGDLS and YYNGEE. CDR3 residues: CASSVVSGVPGELFF. The CDR3 DNA reads as TGTGCCAGCAGCGTAGTTAGCGGGGTCCCCGGGGAGCTGTTTTTT. Full variable domain (rest looked up from reference TRBV9 and TRBJ2-2): DSGVTQTPKHLITATGQRVTLRCSPRSGDLSVYWYQQSLDQGLQFLIQYYNGEERAKGNILERFSAQQFPDLHSELNLSSLELGDSALYFCASSVVSGVPGELFFGEGSRLTVL.

The chain carries TRBV5-1 and TRBJ1-4; 9 nucleotides line up with TRBD1. V was clipped by 3 bases and J by 3 bases; unmatched bases: 6. Germline values: CDR1 SGHRS, CDR2 YFSETQ. This CDR3 comprises 16 residues. The chain's CDR3 is CASSSGQGSANEKLFF. The CDR3, as DNA: TGCGCCAGCAGCTCCGGACAGGGGAGCGCTAATGAAAAACTGTTTTTT. The variable domain in full, completed from reference TRBV5-1 and TRBJ1-4, reads KAGVTQTPRYLIKTRGQQVTLSCSPISGHRSVSWYQQTPGQGLQFLFEYFSETQRNKGNFPGRFSGRQFSNSRSEMNVSTLELGDSALYLCASSSGQGSANEKLFFGSGTQLSVL.

This clone showed up just once. The chain combines TRBV3-1 (or the pseudogene TRBV3-2) with TRBJ2-7, with D possibly being TRBD1 (6 bases). The germline V gene encodes CDR1 LGHDT and CDR2 YNNKEL (reference sequence). The CDR3 length is 16 residues. The V end lost 5 bases, the J end lost 3 bases, and 20 bases lay between the germline ends. The CDR3 loop reads CASSTRDNLLFYEQYF. For the CDR3, the DNA is TGTGCCAGCAGCACCCGGGACAACTTACTGTTCTACGAGCAGTACTTC.

V gene TRBV10-1 combines with J gene TRBJ2-1, with 14 nucleotides matching TRBD2. The CDR3 runs to 15 residues. With V trimmed by 4 bases and J by 6 bases, 2 bases remained unmatched. The germline gives CDR1 WNHNN, CDR2 SYGVQD (reference sequence). The CDR3 region has the DNA TGCGCCAGCAGTGGGACTAGCGGGAGGTTCAATGAGCAGTTCTTC. This translates into CASSGTSGRFNEQFF.

This clone was counted a single time. The chain has TRBV9 and TRBJ2-5; D is uncertain. Germline V CDR1 and CDR2: SGDLS, YYNGEE. The CDR3 extends over 15 amino acids. Between the trimmed V and J ends, which lost 3 bases and 0 bases, there was a span of 12 bases. In nucleotides, the CDR3 is TGTGCCAGCAGCGCACAATCAACGTACCAAGAGACCCAGTACTTC. This encodes CASSAQSTYQETQYF.

This sequence joins TRBV7-2 and TRBJ1-3, with D possibly being TRBD1 (5 bases). The V and J ends lost 5 bases and 0 bases respectively, with 23 bases between them. This CDR3 spans 19 amino acids. Germline CDR1 reads SGHTA; CDR2 reads FQGNSA. CDR3 sequence reads: CASSPDHRSLYSSGNTIYF. CDR3 nucleotides: TGTGCCAGCAGCCCGGACCACAGGTCTCTTTACTCCTCTGGAAACACCATATATTTT.

In this sample, this clone turned up once. The J gene is TRBJ2-3, the V gene TRBV19; 8 bases fit TRBD2. The CDR3 sequence is 16 residues long. J lost 1 base, V lost 4 bases, and 7 bases had no gene match. In germline, CDR1 is LNHDA, CDR2 SQIVND (reference sequence). Here the CDR3 reads CASSKTAGGGTDTQYF. CDR3 in DNA: TGTGCCAGTAGTAAAACGGCGGGGGGAGGCACAGATACGCAGTATTTT.

The chain employs TRBV12-3 or TRBV12-4 and TRBJ1-6; TRBD1 is a possible D gene (6 bases). V was clipped by 3 bases and J by 9 bases, with 9 bases between them. This CDR3 region has 13 residues. The CDR3 nucleotides are TGTGCCAGCAGTTTGCTACAGGGTTCACCCCTCCACTTT. It yields the protein CASSLLQGSPLHF.

The V call is TRBV6-2 or TRBV6-3, the J call TRBJ2-7; TRBD1 agrees at 8 bases. The CDR3 loop spans 17 amino acids. Germline V gives CDR1 MNHEY, CDR2 SVGEGT. J was trimmed by 2 bases and V by 1 base; bases with no gene match: 10. The CDR3 DNA reads as TGTGCCAGCAGTTACTTTATTGGACAGGGAGGTACCTACGAGCAGTACTTC. As protein: CASSYFIGQGGTYEQYF.

This clone was found a few times. The chain has TRBV6-5 and TRBJ2-3; maybe TRBD2 (7 bases). Deletions cut 5 bases from V and 8 bases from J, with 17 bases between. Germline V gives CDR1 MNHEY, CDR2 SVGAGI. This CDR3 region has 14 residues. The CDR3 reads CASSREGGGGTQYF. CDR3 in DNA: TGTGCCAGCAGTAGGGAGGGGGGAGGAGGTACGCAGTATTTT.

The V call is TRBV10-3, the J call TRBJ1-2; TRBD1 is a possible D gene (6 bases). Germline lookup yields CDR1 ENHRY and CDR2 SYGVKD. The length of the CDR3 is 13 residues. V lost 4 bases to trimming and J lost 4 bases, with 10 bases between them. CDR3 amino acids: CAISVGAGYGYTF. CDR3 DNA sequence: TGTGCCATCAGTGTGGGGGCGGGCTATGGCTACACCTTC.